One sample yielded the 17 T cell receptor beta chains listed below, sequenced in a study of T cells in women clearing cervical HPV infection. Assay: immunoSEQ multiplex PCR; the TCRdb copy retains only in-frame clones and omits some. This sample contains 25,000 to 35,000 clones. The sample comprised blood buffy coat. The origin of the receptors is a woman aged 18-70 years with a cervical HPV16 infection that either progressed to CIN3+ or cleared (not recorded which).

Regarding this clone: The read ends 3 residues early relative to the CDR3; the germline J gene fills the gap. The chain carries TRBV7-2 and TRBJ1-2; D call uncertain. With 5 bases removed from V and 7 bases from J, the gap between germline ends came to 14 bases. The CDR3 has 13 residues. Germline values: CDR1 SGHTA, CDR2 FQGNSA. CDR3 sequence: CASSESRSGGYTF. The sequenced part of the CDR3 DNA is TGTGCCAGCAGCGAAAGTCGGTCCGGTGGC.

With regard to this clone: The CDR3 end is not reached by the read, which stops 3 residues before it; the germline J gene fills it in. The chain is built from TRBV28 and TRBJ2-3; D gene unclear. The germline V gene has CDR1 MDHEN and CDR2 SYDVKM. The CDR3 extends over 14 amino acids. CDR3 amino acids: CASSVEAAQETQYF. The part of the CDR3 DNA that was read is TGTGCCAGCTCCGTTGAGGCGGCCCAAGAGACG.

On this clone: The read is 3 residues too short to cover the CDR3 end, so that end is filled in from the germline J gene. This chain uses TRBV6-2 or TRBV6-3 with TRBJ2-3; 8 nucleotides match TRBD2. V was pared by 0 bases and J by 6 bases, with 5 bases of the junction left unmatched. CDR3 size: 15 residues. In germline, CDR1 is MNHEY, CDR2 SVGEGT. The sequenced CDR3 bases are TGTGCCAGCAGTTACTCAGCGGGGGAGCTGGATACG. As protein: CASSYSAGELDT. The CDR3, in full, reads CASSYSAGELDTQYF.

CDR3: CASSLGQIEQYF. Partial CDR3 DNA: TGTGCCAGCAGCTTGGGACAAATCGAG. The V and J genes are TRBV5-8 and TRBJ2-7; D remains ambiguous. The sequenced fragment ends 3 residues before the CDR3 boundary, so the rest is inferred from the germline J gene. Germline V gene data show CDR1 as SGHTS and CDR2 as YDEGEE. This CDR3 is built from 12 residues. The V gene lost 0 bases and the J gene lost 6 bases, with 7 bases spanning the gap.

For this clone: The read stops 3 residues short of the end of the CDR3; the missing end is completed from the germline J gene. The chain is built from TRBV30 and TRBJ2-7, with TRBD2 identical over 9 bases. CDR1 GTSNPN and CDR2 SVGIG come from the germline V gene (reference sequence). The CDR3 is made up of 13 amino acids. Losses at the gene ends were 3 bases for V and 4 bases for J; bases not matched to a gene: 4. This CDR3 is CAWSPSGKYEQYF. The sequenced CDR3 bases are TGTGCCTGGAGCCCTAGCGGGAAATACGAG.

For this clone: The CDR3 extends 3 residues past the end of the read, so its final part is completed from the germline J gene. The V and J genes are TRBV4-1 and TRBJ1-5; unclear D gene. V dropped 1 base and J dropped 0 bases, with 16 bases sitting between them. The CDR3 sequence is 18 residues long. Germline-derived CDR1 and CDR2 are MGHRA and YSYEKL. The CDR3 reads CASSQGLSRLYSNQPQHF. CDR3 DNA (partial): TGCGCCAGCAGCCAAGGGTTGAGCAGACTATATAGCAATCAGCCC.

On this clone itself: The missing CDR3 end, 3 residues past where the read stops, is filled in from the germline J gene. The rearrangement uses TRBV19 and TRBJ1-3; D might be TRBD1 (5 bases). The CDR3 runs to 15 residues. Trimming cost V 3 bases and J 2 bases, with 11 bases left between them. Looked up from germline, CDR1 is LNHDA and CDR2 is SQIVND (reference sequence). The DNA read from the CDR3 is TGTGCCAGTAGTATTGCCCAGGGCCCTGGAAACACC. The encoded protein is CASSIAQGPGNT. The full CDR3 protein is CASSIAQGPGNTIYF.

Note on this clone: The read terminates 3 residues before the CDR3 end, so the remaining end is supplied by the germline J gene. The genes are TRBV5-4 and TRBJ1-4, with TRBD1 identical over 8 bases. Germline V gene data show CDR1 as SGHNT and CDR2 as YYREEE (reference sequence). The CDR3 has 15 residues. The V segment lost 4 bases and the J segment 6 bases; nucleotides outside the gene matches: 8. The sequenced CDR3 bases are TGTGCCAGCAGCGGAGGACAGGGCTCGCATGAAAAA. This translates into CASSGGQGSHEK. The full-length CDR3 reads as CASSGGQGSHEKLFF.

The sequenced CDR3 bases are TGTGCCAGTAGTTTCGACAGGCAGGCCGATAAAAGGAATCAGCCC. Its translation: CASSFDRQADKRNQP. The whole CDR3 reads CASSFDRQADKRNQPQHF. This chain joins TRBV19 and TRBJ1-5, with D maybe TRBD1 (6 bases). The missing CDR3 end, 3 residues past where the read stops, is filled in from the germline J gene. The CDR3 sequence is 18 residues long. Germline V CDR1 and CDR2: LNHDA, SQIVND (reference sequence). The V end was cut by 5 bases, the J end by 4 bases, with 24 bases between.

On this clone itself: The CDR3 end is not reached by the read, which stops 3 residues before it; the germline J gene fills it in. This chain links TRBV19 with TRBJ1-2; 12 bases line up with TRBD1. This CDR3 has 15 residues. Per germline, CDR1 LNHDA and CDR2 SQIVND (reference sequence). The CDR3: CASSITGTGGNDYTF. The DNA read from the CDR3 is TGTGCCAGTAGTATAACTGGGACAGGGGGCAACGAC.

Note on this clone: Sequencing ends 3 residues short of the CDR3 end; the germline J gene provides the rest. The V gene is TRBV5-1, the J gene TRBJ1-1; 7 bases line up with TRBD1. The CDR3 has 15 amino acids. Germline V gives CDR1 SGHRS, CDR2 YFSETQ. With V trimmed by 0 bases and J by 1 base, 3 bases remained unmatched. CDR3 DNA, as far as it was read: TGCGCCAGCAGCTTGGACAGGGGCAGGAACACTGAA. It translates to CASSLDRGRNTE. In full, the CDR3 is CASSLDRGRNTEAFF. The entire variable domain, with the rest obtained from reference TRBV5-1 and TRBJ1-1, is as follows: KAGVTQTPRYLIKTRGQQVTLSCSPISGHRSVSWYQQTPGQGLQFLFEYFSETQRNKGNFPGRFSGRQFSNSRSEMNVSTLELGDSALYLCASSLDRGRNTEAFFGQGTRLTVV.

CDR3 amino acids: CASSPPTGGYTF. The CDR3 bases that were read are TGTGCCAGCAGCCCCCCGACGGGTGGC. V gene TRBV13 combines with J gene TRBJ1-2; D remains ambiguous. The read falls 3 residues short of the CDR3 end, and the missing part is taken from the germline J gene. Germline V gene data show CDR1 as PRHDT and CDR2 as FYEKMQ (reference sequence). The CDR3 spans 12 residues. Trimming stripped 5 bases from V and 7 bases from J, with 11 bases between.

Turning to this clone: The read stops 3 residues short of the end of the CDR3; the missing end is completed from the germline J gene. V is TRBV2 and J is TRBJ1-1; a possible D gene is TRBD1 (5 bases). Looked up from germline, CDR1 is SNHLY and CDR2 is FYNNEI. There are 16 residues in the CDR3. V shed 7 bases and J shed 1 base, with 19 bases lying between them. CDR3 region: CASNTNPGLSNTEAFF. CDR3 bases read: TGTGCCAGCAACACCAATCCGGGACTTTCGAACACTGAA.

Points on this clone: Coverage ceases 3 residues before the CDR3 finishes, and the germline J gene fills in the end. V is TRBV6-2 or TRBV6-3 and J is TRBJ2-7; 7 nucleotides align to TRBD2. The CDR3 sequence is 14 residues long. The ends lost 5 bases at V and 4 bases at J; junction bases unmatched: 8. Looked up from germline, CDR1 is MNHEY and CDR2 is SVGEGT. The covered CDR3 bases are TGTGCCAGCAGTATGGGACTACCCGTTTACGAG. This sequence encodes CASSMGLPVYE. The full CDR3 sequence reads CASSMGLPVYEQYF.

Concerning this clone itself: From the germline J gene comes the end of the CDR3, since the read stops 3 residues before it. The chain combines TRBV20-1 with TRBJ1-2; 8 bases fit TRBD1. V lost 2 bases, J lost 4 bases, and 6 bases stayed unmatched. Germline V lookup: CDR1 DFQATT, CDR2 SNEGSKA (reference sequence). The CDR3 consists of 14 residues. CDR3 loop: CSARLGQGGYGYTF. Incomplete CDR3 DNA: TGCAGTGCTAGACTCGGACAGGGAGGCTATGGC.

Of note for this clone: Read sequence stops 3 residues before the CDR3 end, and the germline J gene provides the missing end. This sequence joins TRBV20-1 and TRBJ1-3; no clear D gene. This CDR3 is 12 amino acids long. The germline V gene has CDR1 DFQATT and CDR2 SNEGSKA (reference sequence). Trimming stripped 0 bases from V and 6 bases from J, with 6 bases between. The CDR3 DNA, read in part, is TGCAGTGCTAGAGATCTCTTAAACACC. Amino acid sequence: CSARDLLNT. The full CDR3 sequence reads CSARDLLNTIYF.

About this clone itself: The read is 3 residues too short to cover the CDR3 end, so that end is filled in from the germline J gene. This rearrangement joins TRBV20-1 to TRBJ1-1; D perhaps matches TRBD1 (5 bases). The CDR3 runs 15 residues. V lost 3 bases, J lost 2 bases, and 16 bases lay in between. Germline V gene sequence: CDR1 DFQATT, CDR2 SNEGSKA (reference sequence). The CDR3 loop reads CSARNLGDFNTEAFF. The CDR3 DNA, read in part, is TGCAGTGCTAGGAATCTAGGGGACTTCAACACTGAA.